The clone carrying this T cell receptor beta chain was found once. The sample is drawn from a study of T cell changes during pregnancy in multiple sclerosis. Generated by immunoSEQ multiplex PCR, the TCRdb table keeps only in-frame clones and is missing some. The sample yields 60,000 or so clones, roughly 87% seen once. Sequencing used peripheral blood, obtained in the second trimester of pregnancy. The sequence was obtained from a female donor in good health, enrolled as a control in a pregnancy study.

CDR3 in amino acids: CASRVTGNTEAFF. In DNA form, the CDR3 reads TGTGCCAGCAGAGTTACAGGGAACACTGAAGCTTTCTTT. The chain joins TRBV6-1 to TRBJ1-1; D is perhaps TRBD1 (5 bases). The germline V gene encodes CDR1 MNHNS and CDR2 SASEGT. V was clipped by 6 bases and J by 1 base, with 9 bases between them. This CDR3 has 13 residues.